This record concerns one TCR beta chain sequence. This sample stems from a study of blood T cell repertoires in COVID-19. Across the study: Sites across the United States, Italy and Spain contributed samples from acute and convalescent COVID-19. Sources were T cells, B-cell-depleted T cells, or PBMCs; the material itself was cDNA or gDNA.

The assay was immunoSEQ multiplex PCR, and TCRdb's table has in-frame clones only and misses some. The table records over 250,000 clones, about 87% of them present only once. V was clipped by 6 bases and J by 5 bases, with 11 bases between them. The CDR3 spans 13 residues. Germline assignment: CDR1 SGHKS and CDR2 YYEKEE (reference sequence). The chain recombines TRBV5-5 with TRBJ1-4; TRBD1 might be the D (6 bases). The receptor comes from a woman in her 40s who had recovered from COVID-19. Sequencing input: peripheral blood. The CDR3 here is CASTDSWNEKLFF. Written as DNA, the CDR3 is TGTGCCAGCACGGACAGTTGGAATGAAAAACTGTTTTTT.